This T cell receptor (beta chain) came from a study of control samples from healthy donors and cancer patients. The CDR3 is made up of 13 amino acids. V lost 3 bases and J lost 3; bases outside the gene matches: 3. The V gene's germline CDR1 is GTSNPN and CDR2 SVGIG (reference sequence). TCRdb's copy holds only in-frame clones and misses some; the assay was immunoSEQ multiplex PCR. The table has 100,000 or so clones, around nine tenths seen once; the top ten hold 7.8%. V is TRBV30 and J is TRBJ1-2; 8 nucleotides align to TRBD1. This receptor was identified in a man younger than 45 in good health. Sequencing was done on a sample of blood. The chain's CDR3 is CAWSPQGDYGYTF. The CDR3 region has the DNA TGTGCCTGGAGCCCACAGGGGGACTATGGCTACACCTTC.